These 30 T cell receptor beta chains were all obtained from the same sample, sequenced in a study of shared T cell receptors in the human thymus. The assay was immunoSEQ multiplex PCR, and TCRdb's table has in-frame clones only and misses some. This table has approximately 580,000 clones, about 84% appearing once. These sequences were also reported in another study, on human thymus T cells.

Sequenced sample: thymocytes. The source of these receptors is a boy in the first two years of life with a congenital heart defect.

The V call is TRBV6-6, the J call TRBJ1-2; a weak D match, TRBD1 (5 bases). CDR1 and CDR2 from the germline V gene are MNHNY and SVGAGI (reference sequence). CDR3 length: 15 residues. V was shortened by 2 bases and J by 4 bases, with 14 bases between the two germline ends. The CDR3 sequence: CASSYPTVGGYGYTF. The DNA of the CDR3 is TGTGCCAGCAGTTACCCTACTGTCGGGGGCTATGGCTACACCTTC.

This chain joins TRBV28 and TRBJ2-5, with 12 bases fitting TRBD2. This CDR3 is built from 15 residues. After removal of 1 base from V and 5 bases from J, the junction contained 2 bases not matched to a gene. The germline V gene has CDR1 MDHEN and CDR2 SYDVKM. The CDR3 is CASSLSGTSGETQYF. The CDR3 DNA reads as TGTGCCAGCAGTTTATCTGGGACTAGCGGGGAGACCCAGTACTTC.

This sequence joins TRBV9 and TRBJ2-7; 8 bases line up with TRBD1. Germline CDR1 reads SGDLS; CDR2 reads YYNGEE. The V gene end was trimmed by 4 bases and the J gene end by 4 bases; junction bases not matched to a gene: 7. The CDR3 extends over 14 amino acids. CDR3 loop: CASSHLGQGYEQYF. In DNA, the CDR3 is TGTGCCAGCAGCCACCTCGGACAGGGATACGAGCAGTACTTC.

The chain's CDR3 is CASSLSRDSGGDEQFF. DNA of the CDR3: TGTGCCAGCAGTTTATCCCGGGACTCGGGGGGTGATGAGCAGTTCTTC. The chain joins TRBV28 to TRBJ2-1; 7 positions match TRBD2. V lost 1 base, J lost 8 bases, and 11 bases stayed unmatched. Germline assignment: CDR1 MDHEN and CDR2 SYDVKM. The CDR3 sequence is 16 residues long.

The rearrangement links TRBV6-1 to TRBJ1-5; D is undetermined. Germline values: CDR1 MNHNS, CDR2 SASEGT. The length of the CDR3 is 14 residues. V lost 6 bases and J 0 bases, leaving 9 bases between the germline ends. The CDR3 bases are TGTGCCAGCAGCAAACACTATAGCAATCAGCCCCAGCATTTT. Protein product: CASSKHYSNQPQHF.

This chain connects TRBV15 to TRBJ2-3, with 12 nucleotides matching TRBD2. CDR1 is LNHNV and CDR2 is YYDKDF in the germline V gene (reference sequence). The V gene end was trimmed by 1 base and the J gene end by 2 bases; junction bases not matched to a gene: 4. CDR3 size: 17 residues. CDR3 in amino acids: CATSRVRLAGVTDTQYF. The CDR3 DNA reads TGTGCCACCAGCAGAGTAAGACTAGCGGGAGTCACAGATACGCAGTATTTT.

The V and J genes are TRBV15 and TRBJ1-4, with D perhaps TRBD1 (6 bases). There are 19 residues in the CDR3. Trimming took off 1 base at V and 3 bases at J, with 21 bases between the two ends. Germline CDR1 and CDR2: LNHNV and YYDKDF (reference sequence). The CDR3 DNA sequence: TGTGCCACCAGCAGAGCTGCGGGCCGAGGACAGTTGGCTAATGAAAAACTGTTTTTT. Its translation is CATSRAAGRGQLANEKLFF.

The V gene is TRBV15, the J gene TRBJ1-5; D possibly corresponds to TRBD1 (5 bases). Trimming stripped 5 bases from V and 10 bases from J, with 15 bases between. Germline V gives CDR1 LNHNV, CDR2 YYDKDF (reference sequence). CDR3 size: 13 residues. CDR3 loop: CATSAHIRGPQHF. The CDR3 bases are TGTGCCACCAGCGCCCATATAAGGGGACCCCAGCATTTT.

V is TRBV12-5 and J is TRBJ2-1; D is possibly TRBD2 (5 bases). Trimming removed 0 bases at V and 10 bases at J, with 10 bases between. CDR1 LGHNT and CDR2 FRNRAP come from the germline V gene. The CDR3 runs 13 residues. The CDR3 DNA is TGTGCTAGTGGTTTGGTAGGACTCGGAGAGCAGTTCTTC. This gives the protein CASGLVGLGEQFF.

This clone was observed a handful of times. The chain has TRBV19 and TRBJ2-7; 9 bases agree with TRBD2. There are 17 residues in the CDR3. J was trimmed by 4 bases and V by 1 base; bases with no gene match: 11. Per germline, CDR1 LNHDA and CDR2 SQIVND (reference sequence). In DNA, the CDR3 is TGTGCCAGTAGTATAGTGTTCCGGCGGGAGGGCCGATACGAGCAGTACTTC. Translating it yields CASSIVFRREGRYEQYF.

J is TRBJ1-5 and V is TRBV6-5; D is undetermined. Per germline, CDR1 MNHEY and CDR2 SVGAGI. The germline V and J ends were trimmed by 4 bases and 7 bases, with 14 bases remaining between them. The CDR3 length is 14 residues. The CDR3 nucleotides read TGTGCCAGCAGTTCTCCGGGATCAGGACAGCCCCAGCATTTT. Translating gives CASSSPGSGQPQHF.

V usage is TRBV2 and J usage is TRBJ1-2; no firm D call. This CDR3 is built from 17 residues. Germline loops: CDR1 SNHLY, CDR2 FYNNEI. The V gene lost 0 bases and the J gene lost 5 bases, with 19 bases spanning the gap. The DNA of the CDR3 is TGTGCCAGCAGTGAAGCGCTTCCGTGGCCACCTCCTTATGGCTACACCTTC. Its translation: CASSEALPWPPPYGYTF.

This sequence joins TRBV14 and TRBJ2-7, with 10 bases matching TRBD2. This CDR3 is built from 15 residues. The germline V gene has CDR1 SGHDN and CDR2 FVKESK. J lost 5 bases, V lost 6 bases, and 10 bases had no gene match. CDR3 nucleotide sequence: TGTGCCAGCAGTCCCCAGCGGGAGGGCCAGCACGAGCAGTACTTC. It specifies CASSPQREGQHEQYF. Full variable domain (outside the CDR3, taken from reference TRBV14 and TRBJ2-7): EAGVTQFPSHSVIEKGQTVTLRCDPISGHDNLYWYRRVMGKEIKFLLHFVKESKQDESGMPNNRFLAERTGGTYSTLKVQPAELEDSGVYFCASSPQREGQHEQYFGPGTRLTVT.

A word on this clone: Germline is not matched at one junction end, which may reflect a read error. The chain carries TRBV4-1 and TRBJ2-7, with D maybe TRBD2 (6 bases). The CDR3 extends over 14 amino acids. Germline CDR1 is MGHRA and CDR2 is YSYEKL. The CDR3 reads CASQGGSGSSEQYF. In DNA, the CDR3 is TGCGCCAGCCAGGGAGGTAGCGGTTCCTCCGAGCAGTACTTC.

The CDR3 DNA sequence: TGTGCCAGTAGGGTTTTAGCGGGAGGGCGCCGAAATGAGCAGTTCTTC. Protein product: CASRVLAGGRRNEQFF. The rearrangement uses TRBV19 and TRBJ2-1, with TRBD2 matching over 11 bases. This CDR3 spans 16 amino acids. Per the germline V gene, CDR1 is LNHDA and CDR2 is SQIVND (reference sequence). Losses at the gene ends were 6 bases for V and 7 bases for J; bases not matched to a gene: 11.

The CDR3 bases are TGTGCCACCGCCGGCGGCCCCAAAGAGACCCAGTACTTC. Translated, it gives CATAGGPKETQYF. The V gene is TRBV10-3, the J gene TRBJ2-5, with D unresolved. Germline assignment: CDR1 ENHRY and CDR2 SYGVKD. The V and J ends lost 10 bases and 3 bases respectively, with 15 bases between them. This CDR3 contains 13 residues.

The V call is TRBV10-1, the J call TRBJ2-3, with no clear D. CDR1 WNHNN and CDR2 SYGVQD come from the germline V gene (reference sequence). V was shortened by 6 bases and J by 6 bases, with 10 bases between the two germline ends. This CDR3 is 12 amino acids long. The CDR3 DNA reads as TGCGCCAGCAGCGGCGGTCTGGATACGCAGTATTTT. The encoded protein is CASSGGLDTQYF.

J is TRBJ1-2 and V is TRBV29-1, with D tentatively TRBD1 (6 bases). The germline gives CDR1 SQVTM, CDR2 ANQGSEA. The V end was cut by 3 bases, the J end by 0 bases, with 8 bases between. CDR3 length: 13 amino acids. Here the CDR3 DNA reads TGCAGCGTTGAGACAGGTTCTAACTATGGCTACACCTTC. It encodes CSVETGSNYGYTF.

The chain joins TRBV19 to TRBJ2-1, with TRBD1 matching over 7 bases. Losses at the gene ends were 6 bases for V and 3 bases for J; bases not matched to a gene: 11. CDR3 size: 16 residues. Germline loops: CDR1 LNHDA, CDR2 SQIVND (reference sequence). CDR3 coding DNA: TGTGCCAGTAGATTTCTCCCCGGGACAGTCTACAATGAGCAGTTCTTC. Translating gives CASRFLPGTVYNEQFF. Based on the CDR3 plus reference TRBV19 and TRBJ2-1, the full variable domain is DGGITQSPKYLFRKEGQNVTLSCEQNLNHDAMYWYRQDPGQGLRLIYYSQIVNDFQKGDIAEGYSVSREKKESFPLTVTSAQKNPTAFYLCASRFLPGTVYNEQFFGPGTRLTVL.

This clone turned up a few times. CDR3 DNA sequence: TGTGCCAGCAGCCCCCCGGACTCGAACACCGGGGAGCTGTTTTTT. It yields the protein CASSPPDSNTGELFF. The chain combines TRBV7-9 with TRBJ2-2, with D possibly matching TRBD2 (5 bases). The germline gives CDR1 SEHNR, CDR2 FQNEAQ (reference sequence). The V gene lost 5 bases and the J gene lost 0 bases, with 10 bases spanning the gap. This CDR3 contains 15 residues.

The rearrangement joins TRBV6-5 to TRBJ2-7, with 7 bases lining up with TRBD1. The CDR3 sequence is 15 residues long. Germline CDR1 MNHEY, CDR2 SVGAGI. J was trimmed by 7 bases and V by 2 bases; bases with no gene match: 11. CDR3 sequence (DNA): TGTGCCAGCAGTTACGGTCAGGGGGTATCAACGGAGCAGTACTTC. Amino acid sequence: CASSYGQGVSTEQYF.

This chain links TRBV29-1 with TRBJ2-2; D gene uncertain. Between the trimmed V and J ends, which lost 6 bases and 3 bases, there was a span of 8 bases. Germline lookup yields CDR1 SQVTM and CDR2 ANQGSEA. The CDR3 has 12 residues. The CDR3 sequence: CSVAPHTGELFF. For the CDR3, the DNA is TGCAGCGTGGCACCCCACACCGGGGAGCTGTTTTTT.

In its sample, this clone was seen once. In the same sample, other DNA sequences code for this CDR3. This chain joins TRBV5-6 and TRBJ2-5; tentative D call: TRBD2 (5 bases). This CDR3 is 14 amino acids long. Trimming took off 1 base at V and 1 base at J, with 8 bases between the two ends. Germline CDR1 SGHDT, CDR2 YYEEEE. The CDR3 is CASSLSLAQETQYF. The CDR3 bases are TGTGCCAGCAGCTTGTCCCTAGCCCAAGAGACCCAGTACTTC.

CDR3 sequence reads: CASSLLAGGVPGELFF. CDR3 coding DNA: TGTGCCAGCAGTCTACTAGCGGGAGGAGTCCCCGGGGAGCTGTTTTTT. The chain uses TRBV7-2 and TRBJ2-2; TRBD2 agrees at 12 bases. V dropped 6 bases and J dropped 6; count of bases not matched to a gene: 8. The CDR3 is made up of 16 amino acids. CDR1 and CDR2 from the germline V gene are SGHTA and FQGNSA.

The CDR3 sequence is CASSEVWRTGELFF. The DNA of the CDR3 is TGTGCCAGCAGTGAAGTCTGGAGAACCGGGGAGCTGTTTTTT. The chain couples TRBV6-1 to TRBJ2-2; D remains ambiguous. Per the germline V gene, CDR1 is MNHNS and CDR2 is SASEGT. This CDR3 has 14 amino acids. V lost 1 base, J lost 5 bases, and 8 bases lay in between.

The chain couples TRBV27 to TRBJ1-5; possibly TRBD1 for D (6 bases). The CDR3 sequence is 14 residues long. The V end was cut by 4 bases, the J end by 5 bases, with 12 bases between. Looked up from germline, CDR1 is MNHEY and CDR2 is SMNVEV (reference sequence). The CDR3 reads CASSYRVFDQPQHF. The CDR3, as DNA: TGTGCCAGCAGTTACAGGGTCTTTGATCAGCCCCAGCATTTT.

The chain has TRBV30 and TRBJ1-3; D may be TRBD1 (5 bases). In germline, CDR1 is GTSNPN, CDR2 SVGIG (reference sequence). Between the trimmed V and J ends, which lost 5 bases and 0 bases, there was a span of 17 bases. The CDR3 contains 16 residues. CDR3 DNA sequence: TGTGCCTGGCGGCTGGAGGGGAAAAGCTCTGGAAACACCATATATTTT. This translates into CAWRLEGKSSGNTIYF.

The genes are TRBV27 and TRBJ2-5, with a possible D match to TRBD1 (6 bases). The CDR3 runs to 15 residues. CDR1 MNHEY and CDR2 SMNVEV come from the germline V gene (reference sequence). The V end was cut by 3 bases, the J end by 5 bases, with 16 bases between. CDR3 residues: CASSFQGKPRETQYF. CDR3 DNA: TGTGCCAGCAGTTTCCAGGGGAAGCCCCGGGAGACCCAGTACTTC.

J is TRBJ2-3 and V is TRBV4-3, with TRBD2 matching 14 bases. Trimming took 0 bases from V and 3 from J; bases not matched to a gene: 5. Per germline, CDR1 LGHNA and CDR2 YSLEER. This CDR3 has 18 amino acids. The CDR3 is CASSQDWWTSGRTDTQYF. The CDR3 DNA is TGCGCCAGCAGCCAAGATTGGTGGACTAGCGGGAGGACAGATACGCAGTATTTT.

CDR3 amino acids: CASSELPGSQPQHF. CDR3 in DNA: TGTGCCAGCAGTGAATTACCAGGGTCCCAGCCCCAGCATTTT. The chain has TRBV6-4 and TRBJ1-5; tentatively, D is TRBD1 (5 bases). There are 14 residues in the CDR3. The germline CDR1 and CDR2 sequences are MRHNA and SNTAGT. Trimming cost V 3 bases and J 7 bases, with 13 bases left between them.